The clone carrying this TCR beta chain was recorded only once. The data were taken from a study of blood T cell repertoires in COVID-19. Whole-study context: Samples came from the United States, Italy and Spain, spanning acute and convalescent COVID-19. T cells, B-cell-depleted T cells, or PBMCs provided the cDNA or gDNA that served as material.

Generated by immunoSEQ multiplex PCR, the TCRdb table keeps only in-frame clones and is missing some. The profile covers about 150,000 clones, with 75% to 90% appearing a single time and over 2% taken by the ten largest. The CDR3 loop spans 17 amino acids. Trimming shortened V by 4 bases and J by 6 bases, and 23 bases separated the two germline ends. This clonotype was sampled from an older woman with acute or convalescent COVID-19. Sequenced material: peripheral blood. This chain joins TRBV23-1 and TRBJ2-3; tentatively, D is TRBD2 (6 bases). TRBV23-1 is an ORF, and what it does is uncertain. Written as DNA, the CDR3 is TGCGCCAGCAGTCTTGGATGGCTAGCGCCCTCATGGGATACGCAGTATTTT. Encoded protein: CASSLGWLAPSWDTQYF.